Following are 2 T cell receptor beta chains from one sample sequenced in a study of human T cells and chemical hapten exposure. Time point indicated: patch test 2, 6 weeks after DPC sensitization. Treatment reported: therapeutic diphenylcyclopropenone sensitization with weekly scalp DPC. TCRdb reprocessed the RACE reads via MiXCR and lists one record per CDR3 protein. This sample has about 50,000 distinct CDR3 sequences, with 9.9% found just once. Sequencing was performed on whole blood, taken in connection with sensitization to the hapten diphenylcyclopropenone (DPC). These receptors came from a woman between 45 and 65 years old with alopecia areata. Some clones in this sample may be carry-over from other donors' samples.

J is TRBJ2-7 and V is TRBV12-3 or TRBV12-4; maybe TRBD1 (6 bases). The CDR3 runs to 14 residues. V was cut by 3 bases and J by 5 bases, with 14 bases left in between. This CDR3 is CASSFFQGKHEQYF. CDR3 in DNA: TGTGCCAGCAGTTTTTTTCAGGGGAAACACGAGCAGTACTTC.

Only a few counts were recorded for this clonotype. The chain employs TRBV6-2 or TRBV6-3 and TRBJ1-1, with D possibly TRBD1 on 5 matching bases. The CDR3 contains 14 residues. CDR1 is MNHEY, CDR2 SVGEGT, per germline. Trimming cost V 2 bases and J 3 bases, with 10 bases left between them. CDR3: CASSYQGSDTEAFF. The CDR3 region has the DNA TGTGCCAGCAGTTACCAGGGTTCCGACACTGAAGCTTTCTTT.